This T cell receptor (beta chain) derives from a study of neoadjuvant nivolumab and ipilimumab in lung cancer. Findings and limits, study-wide: Only two of four nivolumab-treated tumors gained richness and clonality by surgery. Resected tumors had greater TCR richness and clonality than uninvolved lung.

The assay was immunoSEQ multiplex PCR, and TCRdb's table has in-frame clones only and misses some. The sample has 25,000 to 30,000 clones; about 76% are singletons. With respect to this clone: The antigen remains undetermined.

The CDR3 is 13 residues long. Germline CDR1 and CDR2: SGHTA and FQGNSA. Trimming took 6 bases from V and 3 from J; bases not matched to a gene: 3. This TCR was recovered from an adult with non-small cell lung cancer. Sequences were derived from tumor tissue, sampled after neoadjuvant nivolumab, alone or with ipilimumab, at or shortly before surgery. The J gene is TRBJ1-2, the V gene TRBV7-2; the match to TRBD1 covers 8 bases. CDR3 in amino acids: CASSPDRDYGYTF. DNA for the CDR3: TGTGCCAGCAGTCCGGACAGGGACTATGGCTACACCTTC.